These 26 T cell receptor beta chains originate from one sample sequenced in a study of tumor-infiltrating lymphocytes in primary liver carcinoma. Between roughly 20 and 33 mg of unsorted bulk tissue served as the source from which RNA and DNA were co-extracted. The template, approximately 500 ng total RNA, yielded TCR beta cDNA made with a constant-region primer. Generation of the TCR beta libraries relied on three nested multiplex PCR rounds using slightly modified ARM-PCR. Forward primers for TRBV1-TRBV30 and a C-beta reverse primer served the first two PCR rounds, at 10 cycles each. TCRdb used MiXCR to reprocess the multiplex PCR reads, holding one entry per CDR3 protein. The data show about 43,000 distinct CDR3 sequences, with approximately 70% seen just once and 19% held by the top ten. Sequenced: liver tumor tissue from sampling region 2. Subset meaning: tumor region T2, inferior pole. The receptors originated from a man aged 40-55 years with primary liver carcinoma and hepatitis B virus infection.

Comment on this clonotype: At one of its ends the junction is not consistent with the germline gene, which may arise from a read error. This sequence joins TRBV28 and TRBJ1-4; D is undetermined. The CDR3 covers 13 residues. The V gene's germline CDR1 is MDHEN and CDR2 SYDVKM. The CDR3 bases are TGTGTCAGCTGGGATGCCGTAAATGAAAATCTGTTTTTT. It codes for CVSWDAVNENLFF.

With regard to this clonotype: A read error is likely, as this CDR3 ends without the conserved phenylalanine or tryptophan. The rearrangement joins TRBV29-1 to TRBJ2-7, with D tentatively TRBD2 (5 bases). CDR3 length: 12 residues. The V end was cut by 6 bases, the J end by 5 bases, with 14 bases between. Germline V gene data show CDR1 as SQVTM and CDR2 as ANQGSEA. CDR3 sequence (DNA): TGCAGCGTCCATACTAGTTCCCACGAGCAGTACCTC. It is translated as CSVHTSSHEQYL.

In its sample, this clonotype was seen many times. This chain links TRBV7-9 with TRBJ2-1; 7 bases agree with TRBD2. With V trimmed by 5 bases and J by 7 bases, 8 bases remained unmatched. The germline V gene encodes CDR1 SEHNR and CDR2 FQNEAQ (reference sequence). This CDR3 contains 14 residues. CDR3 coding DNA: TGTGCCAGCAGCGGACCTGGTAGCGGGAATGAGCAGTTCTTC. Protein sequence: CASSGPGSGNEQFF. Full variable domain (missing parts from reference TRBV7-9 and TRBJ2-1): DTGVSQNPRHKITKRGQNVTFRCDPISEHNRLYWYRQTLGQGPEFLTYFQNEAQLEKSRLLSDRFSAERPKGSFSTLEIQRTEQGDSAMYLCASSGPGSGNEQFFGPGTRLTVL.

With regard to this clonotype: An end of the junction differs from the germline gene, which may be a read error. The chain couples TRBV4-1 to TRBJ2-1; D assignment may be TRBD1 or TRBD2 (6 bases each). CDR3 size: 17 residues. Germline CDR1 MGHRA, CDR2 YSYEKL. The CDR3 region has the DNA TGCGCTGGCAGGAGGGAGGAATCAGGACAGCTTAATAGCGTGCAGTTCTTT. Its protein is CAGRREESGQLNSVQFF.

Comments on this clonotype: Since a much larger clone is just one base distant, this may be a read error. The rearrangement joins TRBV9 to TRBJ1-3; 7 nucleotides match TRBD1. V dropped 0 bases and J dropped 12; count of bases not matched to a gene: 6. Germline loops: CDR1 SGDLS, CDR2 YYNGEE. This CDR3 comprises 13 residues. CDR3 sequence reads: CASSVVDRTNIYF. The CDR3, as DNA: TGTGCCAGCAGCGTAGTGGACAGGACCAACATATATTTT.

Notes on this clonotype: The junction departs from the called germline gene at one end, perhaps through a read error. CDR3 DNA: TGTGGCAGTATGGGGGGATCTAGCGGGACCAACACAGGGGAGCTGTTTTTT. Amino acids: CGSMGGSSGTNTGELFF. This chain links TRBV5-4 with TRBJ2-2, with 9 bases that match TRBD2. In germline, CDR1 is SGHNT, CDR2 YYREEE (reference sequence). The CDR3 sequence is 17 residues long.

This clonotype was counted once. The chain's CDR3 is CASSQEGLTGCRISSGNTIYF. CDR3 coding DNA: TGTGCCAGCAGCCAAGAAGGCTTGACAGGGTGTCGTATTTCCTCCGGAAACACCATATATTTT. The chain uses TRBV4-2 and TRBJ1-3, with 7 nucleotides matching TRBD1. Germline CDR1 and CDR2: LGHNA and YNFKEQ. This CDR3 region has 21 residues. J was trimmed by 4 bases and V by 0 bases; bases with no gene match: 21.

As regards this clonotype: One junction end does not reproduce the germline sequence, and a read error may be involved. The rearrangement joins TRBV12-5 to TRBJ2-7; TRBD2 is a possible D gene (6 bases). The CDR3 totals 13 residues. CDR1 LGHNT and CDR2 FRNRAP come from the germline V gene. The CDR3 here is CASAGTGSCEQYF. CDR3 nucleotide sequence: TGTGCCAGTGCGGGGACCGGTTCCTGCGAGCAGTACTTT. The full variable domain, its missing parts supplied by reference TRBV12-5 and TRBJ2-7, is DARVTQTPRHKVTEMGQEVTMRCQPILGHNTVFWYRQTMMQGLELLAYFRNRAPLDDSGMPKDRFSAEMPDATLATLKIQPSEPRDSAVYFCASAGTGSCEQYFGPGTRLTVT.

Regarding this clonotype: The junction and the germline gene differ at one end; a read error may be behind it. The CDR3 loop reads CSARGGDFFSDTQYF. The CDR3 coding sequence is TGTAGCGCTAGGGGAGGGGACTTCTTCTCAGATACGCAGTATTTT. V usage is TRBV29-1 and J usage is TRBJ2-3; 7 bases match TRBD2. There are 15 residues in the CDR3. The germline CDR1 and CDR2 sequences are SQVTM and ANQGSEA.

A word on this clonotype: Here the CDR3 omits its conserved ending phenylalanine or tryptophan, so a read error is the likely source. This rearrangement joins TRBV7-9 to TRBJ2-1; no firm D call. The germline V and J ends were trimmed by 2 bases and 8 bases, with 13 bases remaining between them. Per the germline V gene, CDR1 is SEHNR and CDR2 is FQNEAQ (reference sequence). This CDR3 has 14 residues. The chain's CDR3 is CASSLPPRFDEQFI. For the CDR3, the DNA is TGTGCCAGCAGCTTACCGCCGCGGTTCGATGAGCAGTTCATC.

Comments on this clonotype: Compared with germline, one end of the junction differs, possibly owing to a read error. The V gene is TRBV12-3 or TRBV12-4, the J gene TRBJ2-5, with a possible D match to TRBD1 (7 bases). The CDR3 is 16 amino acids. CDR3 sequence: CASSLISGQGGETQCF. CDR3 DNA sequence: TGTGCCAGCAGTTTAATCAGCGGTCAGGGGGGAGAGACCCAGTGCTTC.

As regards this clonotype: A much larger clone lies one base from this, so it may be a read error. The chain uses TRBV10-2 and TRBJ2-5; 9 nucleotides match TRBD2. Germline CDR1 reads WSHSY; CDR2 reads SAAADI. The CDR3 extends over 15 amino acids. In nucleotides, the CDR3 is TGCGCCAGCAGTGAGCCAGCGGGAGGCCAAGAGACCAAGTACTTC. Protein: CASSEPAGGQETKYF.

A note on this clonotype: The CDR3 ends on some other residue instead of the conserved phenylalanine or tryptophan, so this is likely a read error. The rearrangement joins TRBV13 to TRBJ2-3; TRBD1 matches 10 bases. This CDR3 has 15 amino acids. Trimming at V came to 6 bases and at J to 1 base, leaving 4 bases not matched to a gene. Germline lookup yields CDR1 PRHDT and CDR2 FYEKMQ (reference sequence). The CDR3 region is CASRPGTGGTDTQYY. CDR3 nucleotide sequence: TGTGCCAGCAGACCTGGGACAGGGGGCACAGATACGCAGTATTAT.

About this clonotype: Sequence at one end of the junction differs from germline and may be a read error. For the CDR3, the DNA is TGTGACAGTAGCTTGGGTCTAGGTACGGTCAATGAGCATTTCTTC. This codes for CDSSLGLGTVNEHFF. This chain uses TRBV5-5 with TRBJ2-1, with D hard to call. Germline assignment: CDR1 SGHKS and CDR2 YYEKEE (reference sequence). The CDR3 is 15 amino acids.

The chain employs TRBV9 and TRBJ1-3; D gene uncertain. The germline V and J ends were trimmed by 4 bases and 7 bases, with 9 bases remaining between them. Germline loops: CDR1 SGDLS, CDR2 YYNGEE. The CDR3 runs to 12 residues. The CDR3, as DNA: TGTGCCAGCAGCTCAAACTGGAACACCATATATTTT. This codes for CASSSNWNTIYF.

The gene calls are TRBV2 and TRBJ2-7; D is perhaps TRBD2 (6 bases). Trimming pared 4 bases from V and 12 bases from J, leaving 25 bases between. Germline V lookup: CDR1 SNHLY, CDR2 FYNNEI. The CDR3 totals 15 residues. DNA for the CDR3: TGTGCCAGCAGTGGGAGTAGCGGAAATTCCTACAAGCGGTACTTC. Its translation is CASSGSSGNSYKRYF.

Notes on this clonotype: A much larger clone lies one base from this, so it may be a read error. V gene TRBV19 combines with J gene TRBJ1-5; D remains ambiguous. CDR1 and CDR2 (germline): LNHDA, SQIVND (reference sequence). This CDR3 is 15 amino acids long. The V gene lost 5 bases and the J gene lost 3 bases, with 14 bases spanning the gap. CDR3 sequence reads: CASSLSKLDNQPQHF. For the CDR3, the DNA is TGTGCCAGTAGTTTGTCAAAGCTCGACAATCAGCCCCAGCATTTT. Variable domain in full (rest from reference TRBV19 and TRBJ1-5): DGGITQSPKYLFRKEGQNVTLSCEQNLNHDAMYWYRQDPGQGLRLIYYSQIVNDFQKGDIAEGYSVSREKKESFPLTVTSAQKNPTAFYLCASSLSKLDNQPQHFGDGTRLSIL.

Worth noting for this clonotype: The junction departs from the called germline gene at one end, perhaps through a read error. The V and J genes are TRBV11-2 and TRBJ2-1; 8 bases match TRBD2. From germline, CDR1 is SGHAT and CDR2 FQNNGV. CDR3 length: 17 amino acids. CDR3 amino acids: CASSLDRGGRFYNEQPF. CDR3 nucleotides: TGTGCTAGCAGCTTAGATAGGGGCGGGAGGTTCTACAATGAGCAGCCCTTC. The variable domain in full, completed from reference TRBV11-2 and TRBJ2-1, reads EAGVAQSPRYKIIEKRQSVAFWCNPISGHATLYWYQQILGQGPKLLIQFQNNGVVDDSQLPKDRFSAERLKGVDSTLKIQPAKLEDSAVYLCASSLDRGGRFYNEQPFGPGTRLTVL.

Remarks on this clonotype: Possible read error: a much larger clone is one base away. CDR3 DNA sequence: TGTGCCTGCACCCGCGGGACAGGTGGTAGTGATGAGCAGTTCTTC. This codes for CACTRGTGGSDEQFF. The rearrangement joins TRBV9 to TRBJ2-1; 8 bases are shared with TRBD1. The CDR3 contains 15 residues. V gave up 10 bases and J gave up 8 bases; unmatched junction bases: 17. In germline, CDR1 is SGDLS, CDR2 YYNGEE.

The chain couples TRBV5-4 to TRBJ2-7; D call uncertain. This CDR3 region has 14 residues. Germline CDR1 is SGHNT and CDR2 is YYREEE (reference sequence). V lost 7 bases and J lost 2, with 16 bases in between. This CDR3 is CASDSRDFPYEQYF. The CDR3 bases are TGTGCCAGCGACTCAAGAGACTTCCCCTACGAGCAGTACTTC.

Concerning this clonotype itself: At one of its ends the junction is not consistent with the germline gene, which may arise from a read error. The chain is built from TRBV5-4 and TRBJ2-3; perhaps TRBD2 as D (5 bases). Germline V gene data show CDR1 as SGHNT and CDR2 as YYREEE (reference sequence). The CDR3 is 17 residues long. The CDR3: CASSLMGSGISTDTQYF. In DNA form, the CDR3 reads TGTGCAAGCAGCTTGATGGGGAGCGGAATAAGCACAGATACGCAGTATTTT.

Turning to this clonotype: One end of the junction does not line up with germline, which may come from a read error. The V and J genes are TRBV5-1 and TRBJ2-2, with a possible D match to TRBD2 (6 bases). In germline, CDR1 is SGHRS, CDR2 YFSETQ. This CDR3 is 16 amino acids long. CDR3 amino acids: CANSVLAGVDTGELFF. For the CDR3, the DNA is TGCGCCAACAGCGTACTAGCAGGAGTAGATACCGGGGAGCTGTTTTTT.

This clonotype was detected only a few times. One junction end does not reproduce the germline sequence, and a read error may be involved. The genes are TRBV12-3 or TRBV12-4 and TRBJ1-3; D is undetermined. This CDR3 contains 15 residues. This CDR3 reads CASSASPVTGHTIYF. Here the CDR3 DNA reads TGTGCCAGCAGTGCCAGCCCGGTAACTGGACACACCATATATTTT.

At least ten counts were recorded for this clonotype. The chain recombines TRBV11-2 with TRBJ2-1, with 9 bases fitting TRBD2. Germline CDR1 SGHAT, CDR2 FQNNGV. V lost 5 bases and J lost 0; bases outside the gene matches: 17. This CDR3 comprises 20 residues. Here the CDR3 reads CASSTQGHSGGIPSYNEQFF. CDR3 bases: TGTGCCAGCAGCACACAGGGCCATAGCGGGGGCATCCCCTCCTACAATGAGCAGTTCTTC. The entire variable domain, with the rest obtained from reference TRBV11-2 and TRBJ2-1, is as follows: EAGVAQSPRYKIIEKRQSVAFWCNPISGHATLYWYQQILGQGPKLLIQFQNNGVVDDSQLPKDRFSAERLKGVDSTLKIQPAKLEDSAVYLCASSTQGHSGGIPSYNEQFFGPGTRLTVL.

The CDR3 spells CAISYPIVGNEQFF. In nucleotides, the CDR3 is TGTGCTATCAGTTACCCCATAGTGGGAAATGAGCAGTTCTTC. This chain uses TRBV6-2 or TRBV6-3 with TRBJ2-1; D unclear. CDR3 length equals 14 residues. Germline V CDR1 and CDR2: MNHEY, SVGEGT.

On this clonotype: Mismatch with germline at one junction end may stem from a read error. The chain has TRBV14 and TRBJ1-1; D may be TRBD1 (5 bases). Germline CDR1 SGHDN, CDR2 FVKESK. CDR3 length equals 13 residues. In nucleotides, the CDR3 is TGCGCCAGCAGCCAGATACTCCAGGGCCGGGCTTCCTTT. Translating it yields CASSQILQGRASF.